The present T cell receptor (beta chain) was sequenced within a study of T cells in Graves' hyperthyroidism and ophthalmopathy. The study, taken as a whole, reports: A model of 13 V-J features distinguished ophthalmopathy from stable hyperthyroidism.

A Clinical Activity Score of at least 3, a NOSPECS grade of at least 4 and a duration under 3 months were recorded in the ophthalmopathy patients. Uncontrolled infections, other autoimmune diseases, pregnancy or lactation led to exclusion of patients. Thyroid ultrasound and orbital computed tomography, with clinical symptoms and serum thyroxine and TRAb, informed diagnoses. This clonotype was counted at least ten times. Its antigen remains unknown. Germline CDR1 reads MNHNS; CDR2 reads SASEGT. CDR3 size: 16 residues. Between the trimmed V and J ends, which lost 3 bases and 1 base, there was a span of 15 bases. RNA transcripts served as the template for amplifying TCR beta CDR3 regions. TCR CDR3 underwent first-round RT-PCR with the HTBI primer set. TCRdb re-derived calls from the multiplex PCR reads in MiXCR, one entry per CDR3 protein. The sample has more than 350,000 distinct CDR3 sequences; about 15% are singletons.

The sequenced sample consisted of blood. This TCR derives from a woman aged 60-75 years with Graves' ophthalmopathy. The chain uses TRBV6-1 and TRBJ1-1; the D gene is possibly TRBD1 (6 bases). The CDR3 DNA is TGTGCCAGCAGTGAGCCGGGACACCTCCCGAACACTGAAGCTTTCTTT. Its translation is CASSEPGHLPNTEAFF.